A selection of T cell receptor beta chains follows, all from one sample in a study of blood T cell repertoires in COVID-19. Clones were sequenced by immunoSEQ multiplex PCR, and TCRdb holds only the in-frame ones, with some missing. Of about 190,000 clones listed, around 79% are singletons. Sequenced material: peripheral blood. The receptors were sampled from a man aged 45 to 65 who had recovered from COVID-19. CDR3s include the opening cysteine and the closing phenylalanine or tryptophan. D genes are given only for firm matches. Only some rows state a clone size, as once, few, many or a class for expanded clones.

v_gene	abundance	j_gene	d_gene	CDR3nt	CDR3aa
TRBV27	-	TRBJ1-6	-	TGTGCCAGCACCCTAGTAGCAGGGGCTCGTAATTCACCCCTCCACTTT	CASTLVAGARNSPLHF
TRBV6-4	-	TRBJ2-3	-	TGTGCCAGCAGTGACTCGATGGGGCGTAGCACAGATACGCAGTATTTT	CASSDSMGRSTDTQYF
TRBV29-1	-	TRBJ2-7	-	TGCAGCGCCGCCGAGTCCTTGACCTACGAGCAGTACTTC	CSAAESLTYEQYF
TRBV30	-	TRBJ2-4	-	TGTGCCTGGAGTGACCGGGACTGGTCGAACATTCAGTACTTC	CAWSDRDWSNIQYF
TRBV3-1/TRBV3-2	-	TRBJ2-3	-	TGTGCCAGCAGCCAAGAATCCTCACGCGCGCAGTATTTT	CASSQESSRAQYF
TRBV6-5	-	TRBJ2-7	TRBD2	TGTGCCAGCAGGTCGCTAGCGGGGGTAACCTACGAGCAGTACTTC	CASRSLAGVTYEQYF
TRBV18	-	TRBJ1-5	TRBD1	TGTGCCAGCTCACCAAGGGACAGGGGCGGACAGCCCCAGCATTTT	CASSPRDRGGQPQHF
TRBV18	-	TRBJ2-2	-	TGTGCCAGCTCACCGAGCGCCGGGGAGCTGTTTTTT	CASSPSAGELFF
TRBV4-1	-	TRBJ2-7	TRBD2	TGCGCCAGCAGCCAAGCTACTAGCGGGAGGTTCGAGCAGTACTTC	CASSQATSGRFEQYF
TRBV25-1	once	TRBJ2-1	-	TGTGCCAGCAGTGAGGGGGCGGGAGTTAACAATGAGCAGTTCTTC	CASSEGAGVNNEQFF
TRBV3-1/TRBV3-2	-	TRBJ2-5	TRBD2	TGTGCCAGCAGCCAGAGACCTGGGACTAGCGGGTACCAAGAGACCCAGTACTTC	CASSQRPGTSGYQETQYF
TRBV19	-	TRBJ1-2	-	TGTGCCAGTAGTATAGCGGTCAGGAACTATGGCTACACCTTC	CASSIAVRNYGYTF
TRBV5-1	-	TRBJ2-5	TRBD2	TGCGCCAGCAGCTATAACGGGGGGTACCAAGAGACCCAGTACTTC	CASSYNGGYQETQYF
TRBV4-3	-	TRBJ2-1	-	TGCGCCAGCAGCCAAGGGGCAGGGAAGGATTTATACAATGAGCAGTTCTTC	CASSQGAGKDLYNEQFF
TRBV6-6	few	TRBJ1-2	-	TGTGCCAGCAGCAAGGAGGGGTTAAATGGCTACACCTTC	CASSKEGLNGYTF
TRBV6-1	-	TRBJ2-3	-	TGTGCCAGCAGTGAACCGGGGGCAGATACGCAGTATTTT	CASSEPGADTQYF